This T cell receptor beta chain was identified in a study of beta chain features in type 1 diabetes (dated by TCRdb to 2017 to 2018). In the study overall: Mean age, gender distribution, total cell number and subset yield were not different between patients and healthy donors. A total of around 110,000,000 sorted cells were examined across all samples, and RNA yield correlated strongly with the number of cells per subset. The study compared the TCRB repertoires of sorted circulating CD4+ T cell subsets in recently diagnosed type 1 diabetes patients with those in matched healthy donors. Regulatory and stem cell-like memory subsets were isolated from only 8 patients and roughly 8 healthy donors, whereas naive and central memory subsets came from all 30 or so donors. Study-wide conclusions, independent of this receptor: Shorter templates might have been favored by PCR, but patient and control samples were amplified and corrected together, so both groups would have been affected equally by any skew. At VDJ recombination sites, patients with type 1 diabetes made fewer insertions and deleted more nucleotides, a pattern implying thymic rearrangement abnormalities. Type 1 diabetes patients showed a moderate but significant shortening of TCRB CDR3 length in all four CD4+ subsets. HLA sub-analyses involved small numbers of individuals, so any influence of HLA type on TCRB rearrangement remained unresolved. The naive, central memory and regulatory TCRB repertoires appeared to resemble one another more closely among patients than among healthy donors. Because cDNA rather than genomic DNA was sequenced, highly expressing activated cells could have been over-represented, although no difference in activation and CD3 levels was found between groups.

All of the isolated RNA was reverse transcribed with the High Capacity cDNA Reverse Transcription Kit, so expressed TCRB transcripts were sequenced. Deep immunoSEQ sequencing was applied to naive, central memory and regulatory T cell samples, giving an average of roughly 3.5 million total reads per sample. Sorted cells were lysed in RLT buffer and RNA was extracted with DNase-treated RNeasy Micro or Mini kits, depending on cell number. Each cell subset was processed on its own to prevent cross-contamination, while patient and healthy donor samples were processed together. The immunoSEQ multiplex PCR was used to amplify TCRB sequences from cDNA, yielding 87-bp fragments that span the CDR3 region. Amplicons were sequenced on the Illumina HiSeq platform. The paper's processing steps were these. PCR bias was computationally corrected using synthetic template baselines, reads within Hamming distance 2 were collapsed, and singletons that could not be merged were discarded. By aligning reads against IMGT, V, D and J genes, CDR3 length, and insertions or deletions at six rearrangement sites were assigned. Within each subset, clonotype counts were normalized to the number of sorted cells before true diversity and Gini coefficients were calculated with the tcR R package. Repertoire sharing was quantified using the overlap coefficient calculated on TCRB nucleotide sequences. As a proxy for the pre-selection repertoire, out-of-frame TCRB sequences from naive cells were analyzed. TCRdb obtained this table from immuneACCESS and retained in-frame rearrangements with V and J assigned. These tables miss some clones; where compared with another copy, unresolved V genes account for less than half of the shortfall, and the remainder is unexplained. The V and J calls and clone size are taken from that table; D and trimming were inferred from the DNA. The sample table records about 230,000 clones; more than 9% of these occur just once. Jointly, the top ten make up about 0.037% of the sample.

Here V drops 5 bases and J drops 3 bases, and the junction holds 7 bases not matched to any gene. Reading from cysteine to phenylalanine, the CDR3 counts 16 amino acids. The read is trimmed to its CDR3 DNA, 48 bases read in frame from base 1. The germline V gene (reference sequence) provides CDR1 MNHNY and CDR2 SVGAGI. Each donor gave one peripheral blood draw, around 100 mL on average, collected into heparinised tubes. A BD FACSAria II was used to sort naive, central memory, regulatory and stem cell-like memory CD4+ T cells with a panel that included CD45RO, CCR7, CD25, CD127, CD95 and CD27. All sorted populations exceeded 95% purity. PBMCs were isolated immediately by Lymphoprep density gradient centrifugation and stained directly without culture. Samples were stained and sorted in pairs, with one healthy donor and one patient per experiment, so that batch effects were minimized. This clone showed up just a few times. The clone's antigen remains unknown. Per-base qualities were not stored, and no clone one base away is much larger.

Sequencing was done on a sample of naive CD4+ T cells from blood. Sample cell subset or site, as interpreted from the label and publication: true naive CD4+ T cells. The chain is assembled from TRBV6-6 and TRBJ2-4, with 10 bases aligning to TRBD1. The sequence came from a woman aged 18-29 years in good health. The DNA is TGTGCCAGCAGTCCTGGGACAGGGGAGGACAAAAACATTCAGTACTTC. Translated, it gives CASSPGTGEDKNIQYF.